The 12 T cell receptor beta chains reported below all come from one sample, sequenced in a study of cytomegalovirus exposure and HLA in healthy donors (dated by TCRdb to between 2016 and 2019). The protocol used for the library was the immunoSEQ multiplex PCR assay. For the multiplex PCR, a mixture combining 60 forward primers for TCR Vbeta segments and 13 reverse primers for TCR Jbeta segments was used. What TCRdb holds here is the immuneACCESS table cut down to in-frame rearrangements. Part of the clones is not present; checked against another copy, under half of the missing clones reflect an unresolved V gene, and the others are unexplained. The sample data list 75,000 to 95,000 clones, and almost 85% of these were observed just once. About 5.6% of the sample is in the top ten clones. Sequencing input: PBMCs. The receptors derive from a woman aged 18-35 years in good health and CMV-seropositive.

Only one count was recorded for this clone. V usage is TRBV6-6 and J usage is TRBJ1-5; 7 bases align to TRBD1. The CDR3 loop spans 16 amino acids. CDR1 MNHNY and CDR2 SVGAGI come from the germline V gene (reference sequence). V lost 5 bases and J lost 1; bases outside the gene matches: 8. The CDR3 sequence: CASSKTGRASNQPQHF. The CDR3 DNA sequence: TGTGCCAGCAGTAAGACAGGGCGGGCAAGCAATCAGCCCCAGCATTTT.

This chain joins TRBV5-1 and TRBJ2-6, with 8 bases fitting TRBD2. The CDR3 contains 18 residues. The V segment lost 4 bases and the J segment 7 bases; nucleotides outside the gene matches: 16. Germline CDR1 is SGHRS and CDR2 is YFSETQ. The CDR3 region has the DNA TGCGCCAGCAGCCCAGGGGACTTGGGTTTAGCGGGAGCCAACGTCCTGACTTTC. Translating gives CASSPGDLGLAGANVLTF.

The CDR3 sequence: CASRQATYEQYF. CDR3 bases: TGTGCCAGCCGACAGGCCACCTACGAGCAGTACTTC. V and J are TRBV18 and TRBJ2-7; D might be TRBD1 (6 bases). CDR1 and CDR2 (germline): KGHSH, LQKENI. The length of the CDR3 is 12 residues. V was pared by 8 bases and J by 2 bases, with 10 bases between. The full variable domain, in which reference TRBV18 and TRBJ2-7 provide the parts outside the CDR3, is NAGVMQNPRHLVRRRGQEARLRCSPMKGHSHVYWYRQLPEEGLKFMVYLQKENIIDESGMPKERFSAEFPKEGPSILRIQQVVRGDSAAYFCASRQATYEQYFGPGTRLTVT.

This clone has more than one count but fewer than ten. The chain uses TRBV9 and TRBJ1-1; D ambiguous. The CDR3 is 12 residues long. CDR1 and CDR2 from the germline V gene are SGDLS and YYNGEE. Trimming removed 3 bases at V and 11 bases at J, with 14 bases between. DNA of the CDR3: TGTGCCAGCAGCGGGCTGGGGAGGTTGGCTTTCTTT. Encoded protein: CASSGLGRLAFF.

Only one count was recorded for this clone. The rearrangement uses TRBV6-6 and TRBJ1-2; D may be TRBD1 (6 bases). This CDR3 is built from 14 residues. V dropped 0 bases and J dropped 8 bases, with 13 bases sitting between them. Germline V gene lookup returns CDR1 MNHNY and CDR2 SVGAGI (reference sequence). CDR3 amino acids: CASSYSLGGGGYTF. The DNA of the CDR3 is TGTGCCAGCAGTTACTCGTTGGGGGGGGGCGGCTACACCTTC.

V is TRBV6-5 and J is TRBJ1-1, with 8 bases matching TRBD1. Germline V gene data show CDR1 as MNHEY and CDR2 as SVGAGI. This CDR3 region has 14 residues. The V gene end was trimmed by 4 bases and the J gene end by 0 bases; junction bases not matched to a gene: 1. This CDR3 reads CASSWGQVNTEAFF. CDR3 coding DNA: TGTGCCAGCAGTTGGGGACAGGTGAACACTGAAGCTTTCTTT.

This chain joins TRBV7-6 and TRBJ2-2, with 8 nucleotides matching TRBD1. There are 16 residues in the CDR3. CDR1 and CDR2 from the germline V gene are SGHVS and FNYEAQ. Losses at the gene ends were 4 bases for V and 5 bases for J; bases not matched to a gene: 9. This chain's CDR3 is CASSYLGQGFTGELFF. CDR3 sequence (DNA): TGTGCCAGCAGCTACTTAGGACAGGGTTTTACCGGGGAGCTGTTTTTT.

The CDR3 DNA is TGTGCCAGCAGGAGCGGACAGATCGAAACTAACTATGGCTACACCTTC. It codes for CASRSGQIETNYGYTF. The gene calls are TRBV13 and TRBJ1-2; the D gene is possibly TRBD1 (6 bases). V lost 6 bases, J lost 0 bases, and 17 bases lay in between. This CDR3 region has 16 residues. The germline V gene has CDR1 PRHDT and CDR2 FYEKMQ (reference sequence).

This clone was recorded only once. J is TRBJ2-1 and V is TRBV5-1, with 9 positions matching TRBD2. Germline CDR1 SGHRS, CDR2 YFSETQ. The trim removed 7 bases at V and 9 bases at J, leaving 8 bases unmatched. This CDR3 spans 13 amino acids. CDR3 protein: CASGRGGRGEQFF. The CDR3 nucleotides read TGCGCCAGCGGGCGGGGGGGCCGTGGTGAGCAGTTCTTC.

The rearrangement uses TRBV28 and TRBJ2-2; the D gene is possibly TRBD2 (5 bases). V gave up 8 bases and J gave up 4 bases, with 17 bases separating them. Germline V gives CDR1 MDHEN, CDR2 SYDVKM. The CDR3 is 15 amino acids. Here the CDR3 reads CASGPGYAGTGELFF. DNA for the CDR3: TGTGCCAGCGGACCGGGCTATGCGGGCACCGGGGAGCTGTTTTTT.

V usage is TRBV9 and J usage is TRBJ1-2; 12 positions agree with TRBD1. From germline, CDR1 is SGDLS and CDR2 YYNGEE. CDR3 length equals 17 residues. Trimming cost V 3 bases and J 2 bases; bases outside gene matches: 8. The CDR3 is CASSERGTGGINYGYTF. CDR3 coding DNA: TGTGCCAGCAGCGAACGCGGGACAGGGGGCATCAACTATGGCTACACCTTC.

V gene TRBV21-1 combines with J gene TRBJ2-3; the tabulated D call, TRBD1, remains unverified against the DNA. TRBV21-1 is described as a pseudogene. The CDR3 covers 19 residues. The CDR3 loop reads CASSPGWVDRGRRTDTQYF. CDR3 nucleotides: TGTGCCAGCAGCCCTGGGTGGGTCGACAGGGGGAGACGCACAGATACGCAGTATTTT.